One sample yielded the 32 T cell receptor beta chains listed below, sequenced in a study of Tregs in tolerant kidney transplant recipients. Produced via immunoSEQ multiplex PCR; TCRdb's table is partial and in-frame only. The table has about 110,000 clones, roughly 89% seen once. This specimen was CD4+ T cells from blood, taken before the transplant. These receptors originate from a human donor who received a combined kidney and bone marrow transplant.

This chain joins TRBV4-2 and TRBJ2-1, with a tentative D call TRBD2 (6 bases). The germline V and J ends were trimmed by 6 bases and 7 bases, with 16 bases remaining between them. The CDR3 length is 14 residues. CDR1 and CDR2 from the germline V gene are LGHNA and YNFKEQ. In DNA form, the CDR3 reads TGTGCCAGCAGAAGGGCGGGGCTAGCTAATGAGCAGTTCTTC. Translating gives CASRRAGLANEQFF.

V is TRBV18 and J is TRBJ2-7, with a tentative D call TRBD2 (6 bases). The CDR3 covers 13 residues. CDR1 and CDR2 (germline): KGHSH, LQKENI. V lost 5 bases and J 4 bases, leaving 12 bases between the germline ends. For the CDR3, the DNA is TGTGCCAGCTCAACCGGGACTTCTTACGAGCAGTACTTC. It codes for CASSTGTSYEQYF. The whole variable domain, filled in from reference TRBV18 and TRBJ2-7, reads NAGVMQNPRHLVRRRGQEARLRCSPMKGHSHVYWYRQLPEEGLKFMVYLQKENIIDESGMPKERFSAEFPKEGPSILRIQQVVRGDSAAYFCASSTGTSYEQYFGPGTRLTVT.

V usage is TRBV30 and J usage is TRBJ1-1; D is ambiguous. The V gene's germline CDR1 is GTSNPN and CDR2 SVGIG (reference sequence). V dropped 4 bases and J dropped 1 base, with 7 bases sitting between them. The CDR3 totals 12 residues. CDR3 nucleotides: TGTGCCTGGATACAGACGAACACTGAAGCTTTCTTT. Amino acids: CAWIQTNTEAFF.

The J gene is TRBJ2-7, the V gene TRBV2, with 8 bases fitting TRBD1. Germline trimming cut 6 bases from V and 6 bases from J; bases unmatched to any gene: 7. The length of the CDR3 is 13 residues. The germline CDR1 and CDR2 sequences are SNHLY and FYNNEI. CDR3 sequence: CASSVDRAFEQYF. The DNA for the CDR3 is TGTGCCAGCAGCGTGGACAGGGCTTTCGAGCAGTACTTC.

The CDR3 loop is CASSEGGQGTNEQYF. CDR3 sequence (DNA): TGTGCCAGCAGTGAAGGGGGACAGGGAACGAACGAGCAGTACTTC. This chain joins TRBV6-1 and TRBJ2-7; 9 nucleotides agree with TRBD1. The CDR3 covers 15 residues. V lost 1 base and J lost 5; bases outside the gene matches: 6. Germline V gene sequence: CDR1 MNHNS, CDR2 SASEGT.

This clone was detected only once. The V gene is TRBV7-9, the J gene TRBJ1-1; a weak D match, TRBD1 (5 bases). Germline CDR1 is SEHNR and CDR2 is FQNEAQ (reference sequence). The CDR3 contains 14 residues. V gave up 5 bases and J gave up 5 bases, with 15 bases separating them. The CDR3 protein is CASSLRVGRTEAFF. As DNA, the CDR3 is TGTGCCAGCAGCCTCAGGGTGGGTAGGACTGAAGCTTTCTTT.

V and J are TRBV27 and TRBJ2-1; D is unclear. Trimming cost V 3 bases and J 2 bases, with 11 bases left between them. Germline V gene lookup returns CDR1 MNHEY and CDR2 SMNVEV (reference sequence). This CDR3 region has 15 residues. Here the CDR3 reads CASSFRRGAYNEQFF. CDR3 nucleotides: TGTGCCAGCAGTTTTCGGAGAGGTGCCTACAATGAGCAGTTCTTC.

The chain combines TRBV7-6 with TRBJ2-3; the match to TRBD1 covers 10 bases. The CDR3 covers 16 residues. The V gene's germline CDR1 is SGHVS and CDR2 FNYEAQ. With 3 bases clipped from V and 3 bases from J, the junction kept 6 bases outside the gene matches. The CDR3, as DNA: TGTGCCAGCAGCTTCGGGACAGGGGTTTCGACAGATACGCAGTATTTT. It encodes CASSFGTGVSTDTQYF.

The chain uses TRBV10-3 and TRBJ1-1, with 9 bases fitting TRBD1. Per germline, CDR1 ENHRY and CDR2 SYGVKD. The trim removed 1 base at V and 5 bases at J, leaving 2 bases unmatched. The CDR3 sequence is 14 residues long. This chain's CDR3 is CAISEYRGQTEAFF. CDR3 nucleotides: TGTGCCATCAGTGAGTACAGGGGGCAAACTGAAGCTTTCTTT.

This chain connects TRBV5-1 to TRBJ2-2; weak D call: TRBD2 (5 bases). The ends were cut back, 2 bases at V and 4 bases at J, with 12 bases in the middle. CDR1 is SGHRS, CDR2 YFSETQ, per germline. The CDR3 spans 15 residues. CDR3 nucleotides: TGCGCCAGCAGCTTCAACGGGGTGGCCACCGGGGAGCTGTTTTTT. Its protein product is CASSFNGVATGELFF.

The chain joins TRBV7-2 to TRBJ2-5; TRBD2 agrees at 9 bases. V trimming: 7 bases; J trimming: 5 bases; junction bases outside the gene matches: 14. The CDR3 loop spans 16 amino acids. Germline V gives CDR1 SGHTA, CDR2 FQGNSA. CDR3 in DNA: TGTGCCAGCACGACATCCCGGGCTGCGGGGGGGGAGACCCAGTACTTC. It specifies CASTTSRAAGGETQYF.

The genes are TRBV5-8 and TRBJ1-2; D gene uncertain. Germline values: CDR1 SGHTS, CDR2 YDEGEE. The CDR3 spans 14 residues. V lost 1 base to trimming and J lost 4 bases, with 11 bases between them. This CDR3 reads CASSLFPGSYGYTF. The CDR3 bases are TGTGCCAGCAGCTTGTTTCCGGGTTCCTATGGCTACACCTTC.

The CDR3 sequence is CASSESTGMNTEAFF. CDR3 nucleotide sequence: TGCGCCAGCAGTGAGTCGACGGGGATGAACACTGAAGCTTTCTTT. The rearrangement links TRBV10-1 to TRBJ1-1; no definite D call. The germline V and J ends were trimmed by 0 bases and 0 bases, with 8 bases remaining between them. CDR3 length: 15 amino acids. The germline gives CDR1 WNHNN, CDR2 SYGVQD (reference sequence).

V gene TRBV29-1 combines with J gene TRBJ1-2; the D is unclear. The CDR3 loop spans 15 amino acids. V shed 0 bases and J shed 4 bases, with 15 bases lying between them. Germline CDR1 SQVTM, CDR2 ANQGSEA. Here the CDR3 reads CSVEDLMLATYGYTF. CDR3 DNA sequence: TGCAGCGTTGAAGATCTTATGCTGGCAACCTATGGCTACACCTTC.

This chain uses TRBV19 with TRBJ2-5; no firm D call. The length of the CDR3 is 14 residues. V lost 3 bases to trimming and J lost 0 bases, with 8 bases between them. Looked up from germline, CDR1 is LNHDA and CDR2 is SQIVND (reference sequence). CDR3 in amino acids: CASSIRRDQETQYF. In DNA, the CDR3 is TGTGCCAGTAGTATTCGCCGGGACCAAGAGACCCAGTACTTC.

The V and J genes are TRBV27 and TRBJ1-4; D remains unclear. Trimming left V 3 bases short and J 4 bases short, with 3 bases between. Per germline, CDR1 MNHEY and CDR2 SMNVEV (reference sequence). There are 12 residues in the CDR3. CDR3 protein: CASSFYNEKLFF. The CDR3 nucleotides are TGTGCCAGCAGTTTCTATAATGAAAAACTGTTTTTT.

This sequence joins TRBV11-2 and TRBJ1-6; maybe TRBD1 (6 bases). Looked up from germline, CDR1 is SGHAT and CDR2 is FQNNGV. V was shortened by 0 bases and J by 10 bases, with 16 bases between the two germline ends. The CDR3 runs 16 residues. As DNA, the CDR3 is TGTGCCAGCAGCTTAGATATGGCGCCAGGGGAGTCACCCCTCCACTTT. This translates into CASSLDMAPGESPLHF.

The chain couples TRBV6-1 to TRBJ1-3; D gene unclear. Germline lookup yields CDR1 MNHNS and CDR2 SASEGT. The V and J ends lost 3 bases and 0 bases respectively, with 9 bases between them. The CDR3 contains 15 residues. CDR3 residues: CASSEARISGNTIYF. The CDR3 region has the DNA TGTGCCAGCAGTGAGGCGAGGATCTCTGGAAACACCATATATTTT.

The rearrangement joins TRBV5-4 to TRBJ2-7, with a possible D match to TRBD1 (5 bases). Germline V gene sequence: CDR1 SGHNT, CDR2 YYREEE (reference sequence). The CDR3 length is 16 residues. Trimming removed 0 bases from V and 1 base from J, with 14 bases in between. CDR3 DNA sequence: TGTGCCAGCAGCTTGGTAATCGGACATTCATCCTACGAGCAGTACTTC. This encodes CASSLVIGHSSYEQYF.

The rearrangement links TRBV19 to TRBJ2-5; D ambiguous. V was trimmed by 1 base and J by 5 bases, leaving 14 bases between them. CDR3 length: 15 amino acids. Germline V gives CDR1 LNHDA, CDR2 SQIVND (reference sequence). The CDR3 nucleotides read TGTGCCAGTAGTATAGTGGCGGCCAGTATCGAGACCCAGTACTTC. Translated, it gives CASSIVAASIETQYF.

The V call is TRBV28, the J call TRBJ2-7; possibly TRBD2 for D (7 bases). The germline gives CDR1 MDHEN, CDR2 SYDVKM. Trimming cost V 4 bases and J 2 bases, with 15 bases left between them. CDR3 length: 15 residues. The CDR3 DNA reads as TGTGCCAGCAGTTACCGGGGGGCGCGTACCTACGAGCAGTACTTC. Its protein is CASSYRGARTYEQYF. Full variable domain (rest looked up from reference TRBV28 and TRBJ2-7): DVKVTQSSRYLVKRTGEKVFLECVQDMDHENMFWYRQDPGLGLRLIYFSYDVKMKEKGDIPEGYSVSREKKERFSLILESASTNQTSMYLCASSYRGARTYEQYFGPGTRLTVT.

The V and J genes are TRBV11-2 and TRBJ2-3; 7 nucleotides agree with TRBD1. Trimming cost V 4 bases and J 6 bases; bases outside gene matches: 13. The germline gives CDR1 SGHAT, CDR2 FQNNGV. The CDR3 consists of 16 residues. DNA for the CDR3: TGTGCCAGCAGCTCCGGTGTCGGGAAGACAGGGGATACGCAGTATTTT. Its translation is CASSSGVGKTGDTQYF.

This chain joins TRBV7-9 and TRBJ1-4; no reliable D call. Trimming left V 1 base short and J 6 bases short, with 9 bases between. The CDR3 totals 14 residues. CDR1 and CDR2 (germline): SEHNR, FQNEAQ (reference sequence). CDR3 DNA sequence: TGTGCCAGCAGCTTAGGGAGGGAAGATGAAAAACTGTTTTTT. This sequence encodes CASSLGREDEKLFF.

This clone has a handful of counts. This sequence joins TRBV28 and TRBJ2-7; weak D call: TRBD2 (7 bases). CDR3 size: 11 residues. The germline CDR1 and CDR2 sequences are MDHEN and SYDVKM. The V end lost 1 base, the J end lost 12 bases, and 10 bases lay between the germline ends. CDR3 sequence (DNA): TGTGCCAGCAGTTTATCGGGGGGCACGTACTTC. Translation gives CASSLSGGTYF.

This chain connects TRBV7-2 to TRBJ2-1, with D maybe TRBD1 (6 bases). The CDR3 sequence is 13 residues long. Trimming removed 2 bases at V and 6 bases at J, with 8 bases between. Germline CDR1 and CDR2: SGHTA and FQGNSA. The CDR3 sequence is CASSLMGANEQFF. The CDR3 nucleotides read TGTGCCAGCAGCTTAATGGGGGCCAATGAGCAGTTCTTC.

The genes are TRBV5-6 and TRBJ2-2; 9 bases align to TRBD2. CDR1 and CDR2 (germline): SGHDT, YYEEEE. The CDR3 is 17 amino acids. Trimming at V came to 0 bases and at J to 2 bases, leaving 5 bases not matched to a gene. As DNA, the CDR3 is TGTGCCAGCAGCTTGGATAGGCTAGCGGGAAACACCGGGGAGCTGTTTTTT. Amino acid sequence: CASSLDRLAGNTGELFF.

This chain uses TRBV4-3 with TRBJ1-2, with D perhaps matching TRBD1 (5 bases). Germline values: CDR1 LGHNA, CDR2 YSLEER. V dropped 0 bases and J dropped 7 bases, with 15 bases sitting between them. The CDR3 contains 15 residues. The CDR3 DNA sequence: TGCGCCAGCAGCCAAGAGTTGGGGCAGGGCGGTGGCTACACCTTC. Encoded protein: CASSQELGQGGGYTF.

The chain recombines TRBV7-2 with TRBJ2-3; possible D gene TRBD1, 5 bases. This CDR3 region has 14 residues. Germline loops: CDR1 SGHTA, CDR2 FQGNSA. Deletions cut 5 bases from V and 3 bases from J, with 12 bases between. The DNA for the CDR3 is TGTGCCAGCAGCGTCAGGGTTGAAACAGATACGCAGTATTTT. Protein product: CASSVRVETDTQYF.

The chain couples TRBV5-1 to TRBJ1-1; tentatively, D is TRBD1 (5 bases). With 4 bases removed from V and 3 bases from J, the gap between germline ends came to 13 bases. This CDR3 is built from 14 residues. Germline values: CDR1 SGHRS, CDR2 YFSETQ. DNA of the CDR3: TGCGCCAGCAGCGTGGGACGGGGAGACACTGAAGCTTTCTTT. Its protein product is CASSVGRGDTEAFF. The full variable domain, in which reference TRBV5-1 and TRBJ1-1 provide the parts outside the CDR3, is KAGVTQTPRYLIKTRGQQVTLSCSPISGHRSVSWYQQTPGQGLQFLFEYFSETQRNKGNFPGRFSGRQFSNSRSEMNVSTLELGDSALYLCASSVGRGDTEAFFGQGTRLTVV.

This clone was detected once. CDR3 DNA sequence: TGTGCCAGCAGCTTATCCGGGGGGGCCCTAGCTGAGCAGTTCTTC. As protein: CASSLSGGALAEQFF. The chain combines TRBV11-2 with TRBJ2-1; 8 bases are shared with TRBD2. V dropped 2 bases and J dropped 9; count of bases not matched to a gene: 9. The germline V gene has CDR1 SGHAT and CDR2 FQNNGV. The CDR3 is 15 residues long.

J is TRBJ2-1 and V is TRBV5-1, with 11 bases matching TRBD2. CDR1 and CDR2 from the germline V gene are SGHRS and YFSETQ. V was pared by 0 bases and J by 7 bases, with 3 bases of the junction left unmatched. The CDR3 is 15 amino acids. DNA for the CDR3: TGCGCCAGCAGCTTGGAGGCTAGCGGGAGGAATGAGCAGTTCTTC. Amino acids: CASSLEASGRNEQFF. The whole variable domain, filled in from reference TRBV5-1 and TRBJ2-1, reads KAGVTQTPRYLIKTRGQQVTLSCSPISGHRSVSWYQQTPGQGLQFLFEYFSETQRNKGNFPGRFSGRQFSNSRSEMNVSTLELGDSALYLCASSLEASGRNEQFFGPGTRLTVL.

The chain couples TRBV5-1 to TRBJ1-1; a weak D match, TRBD1 (5 bases). CDR1 is SGHRS and CDR2 is YFSETQ in the germline V gene. The germline V and J ends were trimmed by 2 bases and 1 base, with 9 bases remaining between them. CDR3 length: 14 amino acids. In nucleotides, the CDR3 is TGCGCCAGCAGCTTTCAGGGAGGGAACACTGAAGCTTTCTTT. The encoded protein is CASSFQGGNTEAFF.